Below are 20 T cell receptor beta chains sequenced from a single sample in a study of beta chain features in type 1 diabetes. The investigators reverse transcribed all of the isolated RNA, so they sequenced expressed TCRB transcripts. Measured with immunoSEQ multiplex PCR; TCRdb has only the in-frame clones, and not every one. Among more than 120,000 clones listed, 10% were seen once. Specimen: naive CD4+ T cells from blood. The receptors here all came from a young man in good health.

This clone was detected ten times or more. The chain is built from TRBV11-2 and TRBJ2-4; 7 nucleotides line up with TRBD1. Germline-derived CDR1 and CDR2 are SGHAT and FQNNGV. The trim removed 7 bases at V and 0 bases at J, leaving 6 bases unmatched. CDR3 length: 15 amino acids. CDR3 residues: CASTRQGLAKNIQYF. The CDR3 DNA reads TGTGCCAGCACACGACAGGGTCTAGCCAAAAACATTCAGTACTTC.

This chain's CDR3 is CASSLGRGRSTEAFF. The CDR3 nucleotides are TGTGCCAGCAGCTTAGGTAGGGGTAGGAGCACTGAAGCTTTCTTT. This chain joins TRBV11-2 and TRBJ1-1; D may be TRBD1 (5 bases). The germline CDR1 and CDR2 sequences are SGHAT and FQNNGV. The CDR3 is 15 amino acids. Trimming removed 1 base from V and 4 bases from J, with 13 bases in between.

This clone was detected many times. J is TRBJ1-5 and V is TRBV7-2, with D unresolved. The length of the CDR3 is 13 residues. Trimming took off 1 base at V and 7 bases at J, with 8 bases between the two ends. The germline gives CDR1 SGHTA, CDR2 FQGNSA. This CDR3 is CASSLGTGQPQHF. CDR3 in DNA: TGTGCCAGCAGCTTAGGGACGGGACAGCCCCAGCATTTT. Supplemented by reference TRBV7-2 and TRBJ1-5, the full variable domain reads GAGVSQSPSNKVTEKGKDVELRCDPISGHTALYWYRQSLGQGLEFLIYFQGNSAPDKSGLPSDRFSAERTGGSVSTLTIQRTQQEDSAVYLCASSLGTGQPQHFGDGTRLSIL.

This clone was counted a few times. The chain has TRBV7-3 and TRBJ2-3; D gene unclear. Trimming shortened V by 5 bases and J by 1 base, and 4 bases separated the two germline ends. Germline loops: CDR1 SGHTA, CDR2 FQGTGA. The CDR3 is made up of 12 amino acids. In DNA, the CDR3 is TGTGCCAGCAGCCCTGGCACAGATACGCAGTATTTT. Its translation: CASSPGTDTQYF.

CDR3 in DNA: TGTGCCAGCAGCGTAGGGCCAGGGTCTAACTATGGCTACACCTTC. This sequence encodes CASSVGPGSNYGYTF. The chain recombines TRBV9 with TRBJ1-2; a possible D gene is TRBD1 (5 bases). This CDR3 has 15 amino acids. Germline V gene sequence: CDR1 SGDLS, CDR2 YYNGEE. V lost 0 bases and J 0 bases, leaving 9 bases between the germline ends.

There are a few counts of this clone. Here the CDR3 DNA reads TGCGCCAGCACCCCAGGGATCTACAATGAGCAGTTCTTC. Translation gives CASTPGIYNEQFF. This rearrangement joins TRBV10-1 to TRBJ2-1, with TRBD1 as a possible D gene (5 bases). This CDR3 contains 13 residues. The V and J ends lost 7 bases and 3 bases respectively, with 10 bases between them. The germline V gene has CDR1 WNHNN and CDR2 SYGVQD (reference sequence).

This clone came up a few times. The chain recombines TRBV5-1 with TRBJ2-3, with a weak D call TRBD2 (6 bases). Deletions cut 2 bases from V and 5 bases from J, with 15 bases between. CDR3 length: 15 amino acids. The germline V gene has CDR1 SGHRS and CDR2 YFSETQ. For the CDR3, the DNA is TGCGCCAGCAGCTTAGCGGGCCCCACGGGAGATACGCAGTATTTT. Amino acids: CASSLAGPTGDTQYF.

The chain joins TRBV5-6 to TRBJ1-6, with a tentative D call TRBD1 (6 bases). The CDR3 has 16 residues. Per germline, CDR1 SGHDT and CDR2 YYEEEE. V lost 4 bases to trimming and J lost 6 bases, with 17 bases between them. CDR3: CASSQEAGASNSPLHF. DNA for the CDR3: TGTGCCAGCAGCCAGGAGGCGGGGGCGTCTAATTCACCCCTCCACTTT.

The table lists this clone with many counts. The CDR3 loop reads CASSQGVGHNTGELFF. CDR3 sequence (DNA): TGCGCCAGCAGCCAAGGGGTCGGACACAACACCGGGGAGCTGTTTTTT. The rearrangement links TRBV4-3 to TRBJ2-2; D might be TRBD1 (5 bases). Germline V gene data show CDR1 as LGHNA and CDR2 as YSLEER. Between the trimmed V and J ends, which lost 1 base and 2 bases, there was a span of 11 bases. CDR3 length: 16 amino acids.

The chain combines TRBV30 with TRBJ1-2, with unresolved D. Germline-derived CDR1 and CDR2 are GTSNPN and SVGIG (reference sequence). The CDR3 has 13 amino acids. V dropped 0 bases and J dropped 4 bases, with 9 bases sitting between them. The CDR3: CAWSVQPGYGYTF. The CDR3 nucleotides are TGTGCCTGGAGTGTACAGCCTGGCTATGGCTACACCTTC.

This clone was seen a few times. The chain employs TRBV10-3 and TRBJ1-2, with 8 bases identical to TRBD1. V was pared by 7 bases and J by 6 bases, with 10 bases of the junction left unmatched. CDR1 is ENHRY and CDR2 is SYGVKD in the germline V gene. This CDR3 contains 14 residues. Written as DNA, the CDR3 is TGTGCCATCACCTCGGACAGGGCTTGGGATGGCTACACCTTC. This gives the protein CAITSDRAWDGYTF.

The chain employs TRBV6-1 and TRBJ1-4; TRBD1 might be the D (6 bases). Per germline, CDR1 MNHNS and CDR2 SASEGT. V lost 2 bases and J lost 0, with 7 bases in between. This CDR3 has 15 residues. The CDR3 DNA reads TGTGCCAGCAGTGAACCAGGGGCAACTAATGAAAAACTGTTTTTT. This translates into CASSEPGATNEKLFF.

Concerning this clone itself: Within the sample, other DNA sequences also encode this same CDR3. V gene TRBV9 combines with J gene TRBJ2-1, with D maybe TRBD2 (7 bases). Germline lookup yields CDR1 SGDLS and CDR2 YYNGEE. This CDR3 is 15 amino acids long. The V gene lost 0 bases and the J gene lost 4 bases, with 11 bases spanning the gap. The CDR3 sequence: CASSVGGGAYNEQFF. As DNA, the CDR3 is TGTGCCAGCAGCGTAGGTGGGGGGGCTTACAATGAGCAGTTCTTC.

This clone was counted a few times. The rearrangement uses TRBV4-2 and TRBJ2-3, with D possibly TRBD2 on 7 matching bases. Germline CDR1 and CDR2: LGHNA and YNFKEQ. V was shortened by 1 base and J by 4 bases, with 15 bases between the two germline ends. This CDR3 has 16 amino acids. This CDR3 reads CASSQVLGGGADTQYF. CDR3 bases: TGTGCCAGCAGCCAAGTACTGGGGGGGGGCGCAGATACGCAGTATTTT.

This clone came up a few times. The chain recombines TRBV19 with TRBJ1-1; TRBD1 matches 7 bases. V lost 7 bases and J lost 0; bases outside the gene matches: 5. Germline V gives CDR1 LNHDA, CDR2 SQIVND (reference sequence). The CDR3 runs to 14 residues. CDR3 sequence (DNA): TGTGCCAGTAATCGGGACAGCATGAACACTGAAGCTTTCTTT. This encodes CASNRDSMNTEAFF.

The chain recombines TRBV25-1 with TRBJ1-2, with D unresolved. There are 16 residues in the CDR3. Germline V gene lookup returns CDR1 MGHDK and CDR2 SYGVNS. V dropped 0 bases and J dropped 0 bases, with 11 bases sitting between them. CDR3: CASSEYLRPANYGYTF. Here the CDR3 DNA reads TGTGCCAGCAGTGAATATTTGAGGCCAGCTAACTATGGCTACACCTTC.

This clone showed up just a few times. The chain has TRBV5-1 and TRBJ2-5; 8 nucleotides match TRBD1. The CDR3 covers 17 residues. The V and J ends lost 4 bases and 0 bases, in that order; junction bases with no gene match: 11. Germline lookup yields CDR1 SGHRS and CDR2 YFSETQ. The CDR3 bases are TGCGCCAGCAGCACCCCGGACAGGGTGGTAGACCAAGAGACCCAGTACTTC. Encoded protein: CASSTPDRVVDQETQYF.

The CDR3 DNA is TGTGCCAGCAGTGAAAGCGGGGAATACGGCTACACCTTC. It codes for CASSESGEYGYTF. The chain employs TRBV2 and TRBJ1-2; no clear D. The CDR3 is 13 residues long. CDR1 and CDR2 from the germline V gene are SNHLY and FYNNEI. V dropped 2 bases and J dropped 8 bases, with 12 bases sitting between them.

The rearrangement joins TRBV7-2 to TRBJ2-3, with TRBD2 matching 12 bases. This CDR3 region has 16 residues. Per the germline V gene, CDR1 is SGHTA and CDR2 is FQGNSA. V shed 5 bases and J 4 bases; nucleotides not matched to a gene: 7. The CDR3 reads CASSPLAGGGPDTQYF. CDR3 in DNA: TGTGCCAGCAGCCCCCTAGCGGGGGGGGGCCCAGATACGCAGTATTTT.

This clone showed up just a few times. The V gene is TRBV11-2, the J gene TRBJ1-1; D remains unclear. Germline assignment: CDR1 SGHAT and CDR2 FQNNGV. The CDR3 is 13 amino acids. Trimming cost V 4 bases and J 0 bases, with 6 bases left between them. Here the CDR3 DNA reads TGTGCCAGCAGCTCCTCGTTGAACACTGAAGCTTTCTTT. It encodes CASSSSLNTEAFF.